This T cell receptor beta chain emerged from a study of neurological immune-mediated disorders. This clonotype was observed many times. TCRdb itself ran the 5' RACE reads through MiXCR, one entry per CDR3 protein. The sample shows 55,000 to 70,000 distinct CDR3 sequences, around 5.2% of them seen only once. Looked up from germline, CDR1 is SQVTM and CDR2 is ANQGSEA. The CDR3 length is 13 residues. Trimming took off 8 bases at V and 1 base at J, with 12 bases between the two ends. This sequence originates from a woman in her forties or fifties with multiple sclerosis. V is TRBV29-1 and J is TRBJ2-1, with a weak D call TRBD2 (6 bases). Specimen: PBMCs. CDR3 in DNA: TGCAGCCTTAGCGGAGAGTCCTACAATGAGCAGTTCTTC. Translating it yields CSLSGESYNEQFF.